This T cell receptor (beta chain) emerged from a study of T cell repertoires in cytomegalovirus infection. Study details: TCR beta signatures that were public indicated CMV infection and matching HLA type.

On this clonotype itself: Its matching antigen is unknown.

The V end lost 4 bases, the J end lost 6 bases, and 19 bases lay between the germline ends. This CDR3 spans 15 amino acids. Germline CDR1 reads SGDLS; CDR2 reads YYNGEE. Study observations and caveats: Pooled public TCR beta family frequency picked out CMV carriers with the relevant HLA. Dominating the ex vivo response were TCR beta clonotypes that were CMV-specific and HLA-C-restricted.

Via MiXCR, TCRdb re-called the reads, giving one row per CDR3 protein. The table lists 90,000 to 130,000 distinct CDR3 sequences, 9.5% to 13% of them singletons. The specimen was PBMCs, sequenced either directly or after in vitro stimulation (not recorded which). The TCR sequence derives from a human donor in good health (CMV status not recorded). Some clones in this sample may be carry-over from other donors' samples. The J gene is TRBJ1-1, the V gene TRBV9, with D possibly TRBD1 on 5 matching bases. The CDR3 protein is CASSHPPGGSAEAFF. Here the CDR3 DNA reads TGTGCCAGCAGCCATCCTCCGGGGGGTAGCGCTGAAGCTTTCTTT.